The 30 T cell receptor beta chains listed next were all sequenced from one sample in a study of T cell changes during pregnancy in multiple sclerosis. Sequencing was performed with immunoSEQ multiplex PCR; in TCRdb, only in-frame clones are kept and a portion is missing. Of approximately 45,000 clones listed, roughly 92% are singletons. The sequenced sample was CD4+ T cells from peripheral blood mononuclear cells, obtained in the second trimester of pregnancy. These receptors were collected from a female donor in good health, enrolled as a control in a pregnancy study.

The rearrangement uses TRBV7-9 and TRBJ1-1; possible D gene TRBD1, 6 bases. Trimming shortened V by 4 bases and J by 4 bases, and 13 bases separated the two germline ends. Per germline, CDR1 SEHNR and CDR2 FQNEAQ (reference sequence). The CDR3 contains 14 residues. CDR3 sequence reads: CASSYTGLLTEAFF. The CDR3 bases are TGTGCCAGCAGCTATACAGGGCTCCTCACTGAAGCTTTCTTT.

The J gene is TRBJ2-2, the V gene TRBV5-1, with TRBD2 as a possible D gene (5 bases). The CDR3 covers 17 residues. Germline CDR1 and CDR2: SGHRS and YFSETQ. Trimming stripped 1 base from V and 2 bases from J, with 15 bases between. The CDR3 sequence is CASSLWFLGRNTGELFF. The DNA for the CDR3 is TGCGCCAGCAGCTTGTGGTTTCTGGGGAGAAACACCGGGGAGCTGTTTTTT.

This chain joins TRBV9 and TRBJ2-1, with 10 nucleotides matching TRBD2. The CDR3 is 15 residues long. Germline V lookup: CDR1 SGDLS, CDR2 YYNGEE. Unmatched junction bases numbered 6, after V lost 4 bases and J lost 5 bases. This CDR3 reads CASSYIAGGHNEQFF. DNA of the CDR3: TGTGCCAGCAGCTACATAGCGGGGGGACACAATGAGCAGTTCTTC.

The chain joins TRBV6-5 to TRBJ1-2, with D possibly being TRBD1 (5 bases). CDR1 and CDR2 (germline): MNHEY, SVGAGI. V was trimmed by 6 bases and J by 8 bases, leaving 13 bases between them. This CDR3 is 12 amino acids long. The CDR3 protein is CASSRGGDGYTF. CDR3 DNA sequence: TGTGCCAGCAGCCGCGGCGGGGACGGCTACACCTTC.

The chain has TRBV2 and TRBJ2-5; 10 nucleotides line up with TRBD2. Trimming at V came to 4 bases and at J to 2 bases, leaving 4 bases not matched to a gene. Germline CDR1 and CDR2: SNHLY and FYNNEI. The CDR3 contains 15 residues. CDR3 in amino acids: CASSGASGGQETQYF. CDR3 nucleotides: TGTGCCAGCAGTGGGGCTAGCGGGGGTCAAGAGACCCAGTACTTC.

V usage is TRBV5-1 and J usage is TRBJ1-1, with unresolved D. V gave up 4 bases and J gave up 0 bases, with 19 bases separating them. CDR1 and CDR2 from the germline V gene are SGHRS and YFSETQ. This CDR3 is 17 amino acids long. CDR3 loop: CASSGYDIFGMNTEAFF. As DNA, the CDR3 is TGCGCCAGCAGCGGGTACGATATCTTCGGGATGAACACTGAAGCTTTCTTT.

This chain uses TRBV11-3 with TRBJ2-1, with D unclear. In germline, CDR1 is SGHNT, CDR2 YENEEA. V was cut by 2 bases and J by 0 bases, with 14 bases left in between. There are 17 residues in the CDR3. CDR3 nucleotide sequence: TGTGCCAGCAGCTTAAGAGACCAGTACAGCTCCTACAATGAGCAGTTCTTC. Protein: CASSLRDQYSSYNEQFF.

This chain links TRBV6-5 with TRBJ2-3, with 7 bases matching TRBD1. Trimming took 6 bases from V and 4 from J; bases not matched to a gene: 7. The CDR3 sequence is 14 residues long. Germline CDR1 reads MNHEY; CDR2 reads SVGAGI. For the CDR3, the DNA is TGTGCCAGCAGCCCTACAGGGGTCGCAGATACGCAGTATTTT. It is translated as CASSPTGVADTQYF.

The chain couples TRBV18 to TRBJ1-1, with TRBD1 identical over 7 bases. The CDR3 has 14 amino acids. Germline V lookup: CDR1 KGHSH, CDR2 LQKENI. V shed 6 bases and J 1 base; nucleotides not matched to a gene: 5. Here the CDR3 reads CASSWDSSNTEAFF. The CDR3 nucleotides read TGTGCCAGCTCTTGGGACAGTTCGAACACTGAAGCTTTCTTT.

The genes are TRBV7-9 and TRBJ1-5; possibly TRBD1 for D (5 bases). CDR3 length equals 17 residues. CDR1 and CDR2 from the germline V gene are SEHNR and FQNEAQ (reference sequence). V dropped 1 base and J dropped 4 bases, with 17 bases sitting between them. The CDR3 DNA reads TGTGCCAGCAGCTTAGAGCGCCGGCAGGGCTCAAATCAGCCCCAGCATTTT. It translates to CASSLERRQGSNQPQHF.

This CDR3 reads CAGTGALNTEAFF. The CDR3 DNA follows: TGTGCCGGGACAGGGGCCCTAAACACTGAAGCTTTCTTT. The V and J genes are TRBV5-8 and TRBJ1-1; TRBD1 matches 10 bases. There are 13 residues in the CDR3. V dropped 10 bases and J dropped 2; count of bases not matched to a gene: 5. Germline values: CDR1 SGHTS, CDR2 YDEGEE. The full variable domain, rest sourced from reference TRBV5-8 and TRBJ1-1, is EAGVTQSPTHLIKTRGQQATLRCSPISGHTSVYWYQQALGLGLQFLLWYDEGEERNRGNFPPRFSGRQFPNYSSELNVNALELEDSALYLCAGTGALNTEAFFGQGTRLTVV.

The chain links TRBV19 to TRBJ1-1; 9 bases align to TRBD1. The CDR3 runs to 15 residues. Unmatched junction bases numbered 10, after V lost 7 bases and J lost 4 bases. Germline CDR1 reads LNHDA; CDR2 reads SQIVND (reference sequence). The CDR3 sequence is CASTGGDRAITEAFF. The CDR3 DNA is TGTGCCAGTACGGGCGGGGACAGGGCGATCACTGAAGCTTTCTTT.

The V gene is TRBV5-6, the J gene TRBJ1-5; TRBD1 aligns across 9 bases. The V gene end was trimmed by 3 bases and the J gene end by 10 bases; junction bases not matched to a gene: 5. The CDR3 is made up of 13 amino acids. Per the germline V gene, CDR1 is SGHDT and CDR2 is YYEEEE. The CDR3 coding sequence is TGTGCCAGCAGCTCGGGACAGGGCGAACCCCAGCATTTT. Protein product: CASSSGQGEPQHF.

In its sample, this clone was seen once. CDR3 loop: CAINPGNYGYTF. In DNA, the CDR3 is TGTGCCATCAACCCAGGGAACTATGGCTACACCTTC. This chain connects TRBV10-3 to TRBJ1-2; TRBD1 might be the D (5 bases). Deletions cut 7 bases from V and 2 bases from J, with 8 bases between. Germline loops: CDR1 ENHRY, CDR2 SYGVKD. This CDR3 comprises 12 residues.

This rearrangement joins TRBV7-2 to TRBJ1-1, with 7 positions matching TRBD1. The CDR3 has 12 amino acids. Germline loops: CDR1 SGHTA, CDR2 FQGNSA. Trimming took 5 bases from V and 7 from J; bases not matched to a gene: 4. CDR3: CASSPHRGEAFF. In DNA, the CDR3 is TGTGCCAGCAGCCCACACAGGGGTGAAGCTTTCTTT.

The chain employs TRBV6-4 and TRBJ1-2; TRBD1 matches 9 bases. The CDR3 is 15 amino acids. V gave up 6 bases and J gave up 7 bases; unmatched junction bases: 12. Germline CDR1 reads MRHNA; CDR2 reads SNTAGT. CDR3 nucleotide sequence: TGTGCCAGCAGACAAACAACAGGGGGCGCTTCTGGCTACACCTTC. Translation gives CASRQTTGGASGYTF.

The rearrangement joins TRBV4-1 to TRBJ2-1; tentatively, D is TRBD2 (7 bases). This CDR3 has 15 amino acids. The V end was cut by 2 bases, the J end by 6 bases, with 14 bases between. Germline loops: CDR1 MGHRA, CDR2 YSYEKL. The CDR3 coding sequence is TGCGCCAGCAGCCAACCGGGGGGCCGGGGCAATGAGCAGTTCTTC. It encodes CASSQPGGRGNEQFF.

The genes are TRBV2 and TRBJ2-1, with TRBD2 identical over 13 bases. The V gene end was trimmed by 6 bases and the J gene end by 7 bases; junction bases not matched to a gene: 6. The V gene's germline CDR1 is SNHLY and CDR2 FYNNEI. This CDR3 is built from 15 residues. The CDR3 region has the DNA TGTGCCAGCAGGCCTACTAGCGGGGGGGCGAATGAGCAGTTCTTC. Amino acids: CASRPTSGGANEQFF.

V and J are TRBV7-9 and TRBJ2-1; 8 nucleotides agree with TRBD1. Germline lookup yields CDR1 SEHNR and CDR2 FQNEAQ (reference sequence). J was trimmed by 4 bases and V by 2 bases; bases with no gene match: 10. The CDR3 runs to 17 residues. The chain's CDR3 is CASSLSGAGGYYNEQFF. Here the CDR3 DNA reads TGTGCCAGCAGCTTATCTGGAGCAGGGGGCTATTACAATGAGCAGTTCTTC.

The chain employs TRBV4-1 and TRBJ2-5, with D perhaps matching TRBD2 (5 bases). V was cut by 3 bases and J by 5 bases, with 10 bases left in between. Germline-derived CDR1 and CDR2 are MGHRA and YSYEKL. The CDR3 sequence is 13 residues long. The CDR3 loop reads CASSHPGKETQYF. The CDR3 DNA sequence: TGCGCCAGCAGCCACCCGGGAAAGGAGACCCAGTACTTC.

The rearrangement joins TRBV19 to TRBJ1-5, with D hard to call. The CDR3 loop spans 16 amino acids. The V gene's germline CDR1 is LNHDA and CDR2 SQIVND (reference sequence). The germline V and J ends were trimmed by 6 bases and 0 bases, with 15 bases remaining between them. The CDR3 here is CASSRLRGSSNQPQHF. Here the CDR3 DNA reads TGTGCCAGTAGCCGACTACGAGGCAGTAGCAATCAGCCCCAGCATTTT.

The rearrangement joins TRBV7-9 to TRBJ1-2; tentatively, D is TRBD1 (5 bases). Germline CDR1 is SEHNR and CDR2 is FQNEAQ (reference sequence). The ends were cut back, 2 bases at V and 6 bases at J, with 10 bases in the middle. CDR3 length: 13 amino acids. CDR3 bases: TGTGCCAGCAGCTTAAATCAGGGTCATGGCTACACCTTC. This sequence encodes CASSLNQGHGYTF.

This chain uses TRBV11-2 with TRBJ2-7; a weak D match, TRBD2 (6 bases). Looked up from germline, CDR1 is SGHAT and CDR2 is FQNNGV. The CDR3 spans 14 residues. With 2 bases removed from V and 3 bases from J, the gap between germline ends came to 11 bases. The CDR3 DNA is TGTGCCAGCAGCTTACAAGGGGAGGTCTACGAGCAGTACTTC. Its translation: CASSLQGEVYEQYF.

The genes are TRBV29-1 and TRBJ1-5; TRBD1 matches 9 bases. J gave up 6 bases and V 6 bases, and 3 bases lay outside the gene matches. The CDR3 is made up of 12 amino acids. From germline, CDR1 is SQVTM and CDR2 ANQGSEA. The CDR3 DNA reads as TGCAGCGTATTGGACAGGGGTCAGCCCCAGCATTTT. Its translation: CSVLDRGQPQHF.

V gene TRBV29-1 combines with J gene TRBJ1-2; 7 nucleotides match TRBD1. This CDR3 is 13 amino acids long. Germline-derived CDR1 and CDR2 are SQVTM and ANQGSEA. V shed 7 bases and J 2 bases; nucleotides not matched to a gene: 7. This CDR3 is CSASMTGNYGYTF. The CDR3 bases are TGCAGCGCAAGCATGACAGGGAACTATGGCTACACCTTC.

V usage is TRBV19 and J usage is TRBJ1-1, with 9 nucleotides matching TRBD1. Germline CDR1 is LNHDA and CDR2 is SQIVND (reference sequence). The CDR3 loop spans 14 amino acids. V dropped 6 bases and J dropped 4; count of bases not matched to a gene: 6. CDR3 in amino acids: CASSLMTGGTEAFF. CDR3 DNA sequence: TGTGCCAGTAGCCTTATGACAGGGGGCACTGAAGCTTTCTTT.

This chain joins TRBV12-5 and TRBJ1-1; tentatively, D is TRBD1 (5 bases). Germline CDR1 reads LGHNT; CDR2 reads FRNRAP. The CDR3 runs 17 residues. The V gene lost 0 bases and the J gene lost 1 base, with 15 bases spanning the gap. CDR3 in amino acids: CASGLVLEGRTNTEAFF. CDR3 nucleotide sequence: TGTGCTAGTGGTTTGGTACTGGAGGGGAGGACGAACACTGAAGCTTTCTTT.

The rearrangement joins TRBV18 to TRBJ2-7; D might be TRBD1 (6 bases). V lost 3 bases and J lost 3, with 12 bases in between. The CDR3 has 14 amino acids. Germline assignment: CDR1 KGHSH and CDR2 LQKENI. In nucleotides, the CDR3 is TGTGCCAGCTCACCCCGGGACAAGATCTACGAGCAGTACTTC. Its translation: CASSPRDKIYEQYF.

This chain joins TRBV7-9 and TRBJ2-2; 11 bases agree with TRBD1. Trimming at V came to 6 bases and at J to 0 bases, leaving 3 bases not matched to a gene. CDR3 length equals 16 residues. Germline CDR1 is SEHNR and CDR2 is FQNEAQ (reference sequence). The CDR3 region is CASRGQGAANTGELFF. The CDR3, as DNA: TGTGCCAGCAGAGGACAGGGGGCCGCGAACACCGGGGAGCTGTTTTTT.

The CDR3 region has the DNA TGTGCCAGAAGCCCCCACAGGGCGAGATATCAGCCCCAGCATTTT. This encodes CARSPHRARYQPQHF. The gene calls are TRBV7-5 and TRBJ1-5; the table's TRBD1 call for D was not verified on the DNA. TRBV7-5 is a known pseudogene. This CDR3 has 15 residues.